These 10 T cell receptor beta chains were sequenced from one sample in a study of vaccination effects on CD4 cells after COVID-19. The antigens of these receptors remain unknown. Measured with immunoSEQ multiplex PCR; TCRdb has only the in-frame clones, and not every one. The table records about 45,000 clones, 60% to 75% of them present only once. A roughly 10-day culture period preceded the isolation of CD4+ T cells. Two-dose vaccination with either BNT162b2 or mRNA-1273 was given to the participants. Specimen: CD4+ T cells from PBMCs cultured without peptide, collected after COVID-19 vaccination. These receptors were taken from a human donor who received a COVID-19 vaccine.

Here the CDR3 DNA reads TGTGCCAGCAGTTACTACAGGGGGGGAGAGACCCAGTACTTC. This translates into CASSYYRGGETQYF. This chain connects TRBV6-5 to TRBJ2-5; TRBD1 is a possible D gene (8 bases). The CDR3 runs to 14 residues. Germline CDR1 reads MNHEY; CDR2 reads SVGAGI. With 1 base removed from V and 4 bases from J, the gap between germline ends came to 10 bases.

DNA for the CDR3: TGTGCCAGCAGTTTAGGGGCAGGACAGTATAATAATTCACCCCTCCACTTT. Amino acids: CASSLGAGQYNNSPLHF. J is TRBJ1-6 and V is TRBV27; a weak D match, TRBD1 (6 bases). The CDR3 runs to 17 residues. V gave up 2 bases and J gave up 5 bases, with 16 bases separating them. Germline-derived CDR1 and CDR2 are MNHEY and SMNVEV (reference sequence).

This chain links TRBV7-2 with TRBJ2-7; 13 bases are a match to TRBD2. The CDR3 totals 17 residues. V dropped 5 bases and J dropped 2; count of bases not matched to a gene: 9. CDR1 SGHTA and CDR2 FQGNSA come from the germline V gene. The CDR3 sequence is CASSATSGGVTTYEQYF. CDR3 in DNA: TGTGCCAGCAGCGCCACTAGCGGGGGGGTGACTACCTACGAGCAGTACTTC.

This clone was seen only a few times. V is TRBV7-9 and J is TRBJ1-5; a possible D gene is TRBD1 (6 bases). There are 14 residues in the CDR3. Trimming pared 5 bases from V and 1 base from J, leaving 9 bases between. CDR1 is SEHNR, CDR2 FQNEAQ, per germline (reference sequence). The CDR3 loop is CASSRQGSNQPQHF. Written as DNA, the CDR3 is TGTGCCAGCAGCCGGCAGGGGAGCAATCAGCCCCAGCATTTT.

CDR3: CASSPEGVRNSPLHF. For the CDR3, the DNA is TGTGCCAGCTCCCCGGAAGGTGTGCGTAATTCACCCCTCCACTTT. The chain combines TRBV18 with TRBJ1-6; D gene uncertain. Looked up from germline, CDR1 is KGHSH and CDR2 is LQKENI. This CDR3 contains 15 residues. V shed 6 bases and J shed 6 bases, with 15 bases lying between them.

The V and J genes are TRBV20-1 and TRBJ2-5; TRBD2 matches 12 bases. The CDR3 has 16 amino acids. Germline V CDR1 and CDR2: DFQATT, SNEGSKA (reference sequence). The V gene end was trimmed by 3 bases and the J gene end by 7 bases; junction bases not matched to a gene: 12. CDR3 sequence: CSASRTSGAGRGTQYF. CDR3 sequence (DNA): TGCAGTGCTAGTCGGACTAGCGGGGCCGGCCGTGGGACCCAGTACTTC.

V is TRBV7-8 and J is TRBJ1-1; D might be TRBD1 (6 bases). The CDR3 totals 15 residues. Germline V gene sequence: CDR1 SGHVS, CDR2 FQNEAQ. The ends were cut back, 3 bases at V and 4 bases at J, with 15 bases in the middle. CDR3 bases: TGTGCCAGCAGCTTCCAAACAGGGTCCTTCACTGAAGCTTTCTTT. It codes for CASSFQTGSFTEAFF.

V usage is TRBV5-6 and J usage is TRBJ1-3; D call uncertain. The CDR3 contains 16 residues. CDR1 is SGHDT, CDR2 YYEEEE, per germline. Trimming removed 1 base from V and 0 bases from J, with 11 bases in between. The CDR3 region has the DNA TGTGCCAGCAGCTTGTTGAACGCTCTCTCTGGAAACACCATATATTTT. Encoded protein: CASSLLNALSGNTIYF.

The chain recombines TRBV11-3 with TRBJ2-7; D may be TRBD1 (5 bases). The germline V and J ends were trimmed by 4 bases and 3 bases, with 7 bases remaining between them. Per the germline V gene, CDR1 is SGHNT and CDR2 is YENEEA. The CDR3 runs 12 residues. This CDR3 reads CASSSGNYEQYF. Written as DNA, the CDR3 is TGTGCCAGCAGCTCAGGGAACTACGAGCAGTACTTC.

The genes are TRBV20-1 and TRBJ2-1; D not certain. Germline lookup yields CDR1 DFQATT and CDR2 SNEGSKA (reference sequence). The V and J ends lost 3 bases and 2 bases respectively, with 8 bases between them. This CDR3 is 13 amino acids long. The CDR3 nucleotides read TGCAGTGCTAGTATACCAGCCTACAATGAGCAGTTCTTC. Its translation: CSASIPAYNEQFF.